The 21 T cell receptor beta chains listed next were all sequenced from one sample in a study of cytomegalovirus exposure and HLA in healthy donors (dated by TCRdb to 2017 to 2019). The method behind the library was the immunoSEQ multiplex PCR assay. The multiplex PCR relied on a mix of 60 forward primers for TCR Vbeta segments and 13 reverse primers for TCR Jbeta segments. TCRdb's version of the immuneACCESS table is confined to in-frame rearrangements and falls short of the full clone set. An unresolved V gene accounts for under half of the shortfall where checked; the remainder is of unknown origin. This sample's table carries 65,000 to 90,000 clones. The leading ten clones occupy 2.7% of the sample. The specimen was PBMCs. The origin of the receptors is a man aged 40-55 years in good health and CMV-seronegative.

The J gene is TRBJ1-1, the V gene TRBV11-2; D ambiguous. The CDR3 runs to 14 residues. V was shortened by 3 bases and J by 5 bases, with 13 bases between the two germline ends. Germline assignment: CDR1 SGHAT and CDR2 FQNNGV. The CDR3 here is CASSFHGPGTEAFF. CDR3 coding DNA: TGTGCCAGCAGCTTTCACGGCCCGGGGACTGAAGCTTTCTTT.

J is TRBJ2-5 and V is TRBV9; the match to TRBD1 covers 7 bases. The CDR3 length is 13 residues. Trimming took 3 bases from V and 2 from J; bases not matched to a gene: 1. The germline gives CDR1 SGDLS, CDR2 YYNGEE. The CDR3 region has the DNA TGTGCCAGCAGCGCGGGACAGCAAGAGACCCAGTACTTC. Protein: CASSAGQQETQYF. Full variable domain (missing parts from reference TRBV9 and TRBJ2-5): DSGVTQTPKHLITATGQRVTLRCSPRSGDLSVYWYQQSLDQGLQFLIQYYNGEERAKGNILERFSAQQFPDLHSELNLSSLELGDSALYFCASSAGQQETQYFGPGTRLLVL.

V gene TRBV20-1 combines with J gene TRBJ2-7; D gene uncertain. The CDR3 loop spans 11 amino acids. The germline CDR1 and CDR2 sequences are DFQATT and SNEGSKA (reference sequence). Trimming took off 6 bases at V and 3 bases at J, with 9 bases between the two ends. The DNA of the CDR3 is TGCAGTGCCCCGAGAGACTACGAGCAGTACTTC. Its translation: CSAPRDYEQYF.

This chain links TRBV23-1 with TRBJ1-5; TRBD1 aligns across 7 bases. TRBV23-1 is marked as an open reading frame, function uncertain. V lost 2 bases, J lost 6 bases, and 13 bases stayed unmatched. There are 17 residues in the CDR3. CDR3 in DNA: TGCGCCAGCAGTCAAGCCAGGGGGAGGAGGGAAAGTCAGCCCCAGCATTTT. Amino acid sequence: CASSQARGRRESQPQHF.

CDR3 nucleotides: TGCGCCAGCAGCCAAGCGGGAGGTCCCCTGTACTTC. It encodes CASSQAGGPLYF. This chain links TRBV4-1 with TRBJ2-7; 7 positions match TRBD2. CDR1 MGHRA and CDR2 YSYEKL come from the germline V gene. This CDR3 has 12 residues. With V trimmed by 1 base and J by 12 bases, 6 bases remained unmatched.

This chain links TRBV6-5 with TRBJ1-4, with D tentatively TRBD1 (5 bases). Trimming shortened V by 6 bases and J by 6 bases, and 14 bases separated the two germline ends. The CDR3 sequence is 14 residues long. Germline loops: CDR1 MNHEY, CDR2 SVGAGI. DNA for the CDR3: TGTGCCAGCAGCGCGGGGAGGGGTTATGAAAAACTGTTTTTT. Protein sequence: CASSAGRGYEKLFF.

V and J are TRBV4-1 and TRBJ1-5; weak D call: TRBD1 (6 bases). CDR3 length equals 21 residues. Germline CDR1 is MGHRA and CDR2 is YSYEKL. The germline V and J ends were trimmed by 1 base and 4 bases, with 29 bases remaining between them. The CDR3 spells CASSQGGGGGGGRLPNQPQHF. The CDR3 nucleotides read TGCGCCAGCAGCCAAGGTGGAGGGGGGGGTGGTGGTCGGTTACCTAATCAGCCCCAGCATTTT.

The chain carries TRBV5-6 and TRBJ2-7; perhaps TRBD2 as D (5 bases). Trimming took off 3 bases at V and 2 bases at J, with 12 bases between the two ends. Germline V gene sequence: CDR1 SGHDT, CDR2 YYEEEE. The CDR3 consists of 14 residues. The DNA for the CDR3 is TGTGCCAGCAGCTCCTCGCGGGCAGCCTACGAGCAGTACTTC. It is translated as CASSSSRAAYEQYF.

V is TRBV10-1 and J is TRBJ2-3; 12 bases are a match to TRBD2. Germline assignment: CDR1 WNHNN and CDR2 SYGVQD (reference sequence). V lost 3 bases to trimming and J lost 6 bases; unmatched junction nucleotides: 13. The CDR3 loop spans 18 amino acids. The CDR3 reads CASSDTGLAGSPGDTQYF. The DNA for the CDR3 is TGCGCCAGCAGTGACACGGGACTAGCGGGCTCCCCTGGGGATACGCAGTATTTT.

The rearrangement joins TRBV19 to TRBJ1-2; 8 bases are a match to TRBD1. With V trimmed by 1 base and J by 4 bases, 8 bases remained unmatched. The CDR3 has 16 amino acids. Germline V gene data show CDR1 as LNHDA and CDR2 as SQIVND (reference sequence). The CDR3 sequence is CASSIGTGGGIYGYTF. In nucleotides, the CDR3 is TGTGCCAGTAGTATAGGCACAGGGGGAGGAATCTATGGCTACACCTTC.

This chain joins TRBV9 and TRBJ2-6; TRBD1 aligns across 9 bases. J lost 1 base, V lost 1 base, and 3 bases had no gene match. Germline CDR1 and CDR2: SGDLS and YYNGEE. This CDR3 is built from 17 residues. CDR3 in DNA: TGTGCCAGCAGCGTAAGTGACAGGGGGTCTGGGGCCAACGTCCTGACTTTC. Amino acid sequence: CASSVSDRGSGANVLTF.

CDR3 bases: TGTGCCAGTAGTACCAGGGACAGTTCCTACGAGCAGTACTTC. Translated: CASSTRDSSYEQYF. V gene TRBV19 combines with J gene TRBJ2-7; TRBD1 matches at 7 bases. Looked up from germline, CDR1 is LNHDA and CDR2 is SQIVND (reference sequence). Unmatched junction bases numbered 4, after V lost 4 bases and J lost 1 base. The CDR3 is 14 residues long.

The chain is built from TRBV11-2 and TRBJ1-2, with TRBD1 identical over 8 bases. V lost 4 bases and J lost 0; bases outside the gene matches: 10. Germline CDR1 is SGHAT and CDR2 is FQNNGV. The CDR3 loop spans 17 amino acids. CDR3 DNA: TGTGCCAGCAGCTCCCTACGGTCAGGGGGCACTAACTATGGCTACACCTTC. Translated, it gives CASSSLRSGGTNYGYTF.

The CDR3 DNA reads TGTGCCAGCAGTGAGGCACGCAATCAGCCCCAGCATTTT. Translating it yields CASSEARNQPQHF. V and J are TRBV6-1 and TRBJ1-5; D remains ambiguous. The CDR3 is made up of 13 amino acids. Germline CDR1 is MNHNS and CDR2 is SASEGT. Trimming shortened V by 3 bases and J by 2 bases, and 5 bases separated the two germline ends.

The chain couples TRBV11-2 to TRBJ1-1; no firm D call. Germline V gene lookup returns CDR1 SGHAT and CDR2 FQNNGV. The V gene lost 1 base and the J gene lost 13 bases, with 16 bases spanning the gap. The CDR3 loop spans 13 amino acids. The chain's CDR3 is CASSLVGGERFFF. As DNA, the CDR3 is TGTGCCAGCAGCTTAGTTGGCGGGGAAAGGTTTTTCTTT.

The genes are TRBV7-6 and TRBJ2-7; possibly TRBD2 for D (6 bases). Germline V CDR1 and CDR2: SGHVS, FNYEAQ. V dropped 8 bases and J dropped 2 bases, with 10 bases sitting between them. This CDR3 has 12 amino acids. The CDR3 is CASGGKTYEQYF. As DNA, the CDR3 is TGTGCCAGCGGCGGGAAAACCTACGAGCAGTACTTC.

The V gene is TRBV7-8, the J gene TRBJ1-4, with 11 positions matching TRBD1. Germline V gene sequence: CDR1 SGHVS, CDR2 FQNEAQ. The ends lost 8 bases at V and 7 bases at J; junction bases unmatched: 9. The CDR3 contains 15 residues. The DNA of the CDR3 is TGTGCCAGCCAGGACAGGGGGCAGGGAGTTGAAAAACTGTTTTTT. Residues: CASQDRGQGVEKLFF.

The chain links TRBV5-1 to TRBJ2-3, with unresolved D. Germline V gene lookup returns CDR1 SGHRS and CDR2 YFSETQ. Trimming removed 5 bases at V and 0 bases at J, with 13 bases between. CDR3 length equals 15 residues. As DNA, the CDR3 is TGCGCCAGCAGTTTCCAAGGCGGTAGCACAGATACGCAGTATTTT. This sequence encodes CASSFQGGSTDTQYF.

J is TRBJ1-1 and V is TRBV6-1; TRBD1 might be the D (6 bases). This CDR3 spans 13 amino acids. CDR1 MNHNS and CDR2 SASEGT come from the germline V gene. Trimming shortened V by 5 bases and J by 3 bases, and 10 bases separated the two germline ends. CDR3 sequence reads: CASSPRGDTEAFF. The CDR3 region has the DNA TGTGCCAGCAGTCCCAGGGGTGACACTGAAGCTTTCTTT.

The genes are TRBV9 and TRBJ2-7; 9 bases are a match to TRBD1. The CDR3 extends over 15 amino acids. Germline V gene data show CDR1 as SGDLS and CDR2 as YYNGEE. Trimming removed 1 base from V and 6 bases from J; junction bases left unmatched: 8. CDR3 DNA: TGTGCCAGCAGCGTAACCGGGACAGGGATGGGCGAGCAGTACTTC. Translated, it gives CASSVTGTGMGEQYF.

The chain uses TRBV4-1 and TRBJ2-3; 12 bases match TRBD2. From germline, CDR1 is MGHRA and CDR2 YSYEKL. This CDR3 region has 18 residues. The V and J ends lost 2 bases and 2 bases, in that order; junction bases with no gene match: 8. The CDR3 protein is CASSQQSLAGGNTDTQYF. DNA for the CDR3: TGCGCCAGCAGCCAACAATCTCTAGCGGGGGGGAACACAGATACGCAGTATTTT.